This TCR beta chain is from a study of OX40 agonist ivuxolimab in advanced cancers. Turning to the study itself: Given to patients was ivuxolimab, an agonistic anti-OX40 (CD134) antibody.

Sequencing used immunoSEQ multiplex PCR; TCRdb keeps in-frame clones, though not all of them. The sample lists fewer than 40,000 clones, more than 70% occurring once. Germline V gives CDR1 SGHDT, CDR2 YYEEEE. V dropped 0 bases and J dropped 1 base, with 4 bases sitting between them. There are 13 residues in the CDR3. This chain uses TRBV5-6 with TRBJ1-1, with D uncertain. This receptor was taken from an adult with an advanced solid tumor such as melanoma, head and neck, liver or kidney cancer. Sequenced here: CD4+ or CD8+ T cells sorted from blood, sampled in a trial of the OX40 agonist ivuxolimab. CDR3: CASSLAGNTEAFF. CDR3 DNA: TGTGCCAGCAGCTTGGCGGGGAACACTGAAGCTTTCTTT.